This T cell receptor (beta chain) originates from a study of T cells expressing NK-cell markers (dated by TCRdb to the early 2020s). At the level of the whole study: In sorted CD3+CD56+NKG2C+, CD3+CD56+NKG2C- and CD3+CD56-NKG2C+ T-cell subsets from several donors, TCR beta-chain repertoires were profiled. Seven of the eight sequenced donors were HCMV-seropositive and one was HCMV-seronegative. All eight donors whose samples were sequenced were randomly selected healthy volunteers, three of them men and five women. Sequencing of the libraries produced 2 x 150 bp reads on Illumina HiSeq 2000/2500, MiSeq or NextSeq.

A remark on this clonotype: Its antigen is not yet known.

Findings and caveats that apply to the study as a whole: In over 5 donors, the dominant CD3+CD56+NKG2C+ clonotypes were among the top 10 CD8+ clonotypes and accounted for about 1.0-8% of CD8+ T cells. Whether the expanded NKG2C-expressing T cell clones were specific for HCMV antigens was left unclear. Those dominant clonotypes were again the most abundant among CD3+CD56-NKG2C+ cells in a few donors, at about 25-60.1%.

HCMV serostatus was determined by detecting HCMV-specific IgG in serum with a commercial ELISA kit. Peripheral blood mononuclear cells were isolated from blood by Ficoll density gradient centrifugation. Sequencing was performed on an Illumina HiSeq 2000. 5'RACE template switching, by which a universal primer site and unique molecular identifiers were added, was used to make TCR beta cDNA libraries. Priming for cDNA synthesis came from the TCR beta constant segment, and two successive PCR amplification steps followed. Per the authors' processing: MIGEC handled demultiplexing of the reads and grouping by UMI, while MiTCR was used to assemble and quantify clonotypes. To remove erroneous sequences, TCR cDNA sequences were retained only when supported by two or more reads. The tcR package was used for downstream repertoire analysis, with clonotypes matched between fractions based on CDR3 nucleotide sequence plus V segment. Antigen specificity was annotated against VDJdb with VDJmatch, allowing one amino acid substitution in CDR3. TCRdb reprocessed the reads, so every CDR3 protein sequence counts as one entry and DNA is not shown. These V and J calls derive from TCRdb rather than the authors' analysis. This sample's table carries roughly 390,000 distinct CDR3 sequences. The ten biggest clones cover around 5% of the sample.

According to the germline V gene, CDR1 reads SGHRS and CDR2 reads YFSETQ. Its CDR3 holds 17 amino acids, cysteine through phenylalanine. No DNA is given. The material sequenced was blood T cells: a sorted CD56 or NKG2C T cell subset, CD4+ or CD8+ T cells, or bulk PBMC T cells (not recorded which). The rearrangement combines TRBV5-1 with TRBJ2-1; the D call of TRBD2 rests on TCRdb alone, since no DNA is present to check it. The sequence was collected from a man aged 18-75 years in good health. The CDR3 region has the sequence CASSLGLLAGTLMVAFF. With the portions outside the CDR3 filled from the reference TRBV5-1 and TRBJ2-1 genes, the complete variable region becomes KAGVTQTPRYLIKTRGQQVTLSCSPISGHRSVSWYQQTPGQGLQFLFEYFSETQRNKGNFPGRFSGRQFSNSRSEMNVSTLELGDSALYLCASSLGLLAGTLMVAFFGPGTRLTVL.